A selection of T cell receptor beta chains follows, all from one sample in a study of response to subunit inactivated influenza vaccine. In TCRdb, the RT-PCR reads were re-called with MiXCR into one record per CDR3 protein. The table has roughly 180,000 distinct CDR3 sequences, around 8.8% seen once. The specimen was non-naive T cells sorted from PBMCs, collected on the day of vaccination. Receptors originate from a man aged 50 to 60 who received an inactivated influenza vaccine. CDR3s include the opening cysteine and the closing phenylalanine or tryptophan. The D gene is left open where the match is weak. Expanded clones are given a class, and other clones once, few, many or no size at all.

J gene: TRBJ2-3; V gene: TRBV5-6; clone size: few; D gene: TRBD2; CDR3 protein: CASSESGRGDTQYF; CDR3 DNA: TGTGCCAGCAGCGAAAGCGGGAGGGGTGATACGCAGTATTTT
J gene: TRBJ2-1; V gene: TRBV29-1; clone size: -; D gene: -; CDR3 protein: CSAQLPLGRGKYNEQFF; CDR3 DNA: TGCAGCGCCCAACTTCCTCTGGGCAGGGGAAAATACAATGAGCAGTTCTTC
J gene: TRBJ2-7; V gene: TRBV27; clone size: many; D gene: -; CDR3 protein: CASSLRGRGYEQYF; CDR3 DNA: TGTGCCAGCAGTTTACGGGGGCGAGGATACGAGCAGTACTTC
J gene: TRBJ2-2; V gene: TRBV10-2; clone size: few; D gene: -; CDR3 protein: CASRNSLVYGELFF; CDR3 DNA: TGCGCCAGCAGGAACTCACTAGTATACGGGGAGCTGTTTTTT
J gene: TRBJ2-7; V gene: TRBV4-3; clone size: many; D gene: -; CDR3 protein: CASSQGSAGSSYEQYF; CDR3 DNA: TGCGCCAGCAGCCAAGGGTCCGCAGGGAGCTCCTACGAGCAGTACTTC
J gene: TRBJ2-1; V gene: TRBV7-2; clone size: many; D gene: TRBD1; CDR3 protein: CASSPWTGAEVEQFF; CDR3 DNA: TGTGCCAGCAGCCCCTGGACAGGTGCCGAGGTCGAGCAGTTCTTC
J gene: TRBJ2-7; V gene: TRBV10-3; clone size: many; D gene: TRBD1; CDR3 protein: CAISGGTGGQRTPREQYF; CDR3 DNA: TGTGCCATCAGTGGAGGGACAGGGGGTCAACGGACCCCACGCGAGCAGTACTTC
J gene: TRBJ2-1; V gene: TRBV9; clone size: -; D gene: -; CDR3 protein: CASSPGDSGGYNEQFF; CDR3 DNA: TGTGCCAGCAGCCCCGGGGACAGCGGAGGGTACAATGAGCAGTTCTTC
J gene: TRBJ1-2; V gene: TRBV20-1; clone size: many; D gene: TRBD1; CDR3 protein: CSASTGVDGYTF; CDR3 DNA: TGCAGTGCCAGCACAGGGGTTGATGGCTACACCTTC
J gene: TRBJ1-2; V gene: TRBV3-1; clone size: -; D gene: -; CDR3 protein: CAGSQVRSYGYTF; CDR3 DNA: TGTGCCGGCAGCCAAGTCAGGAGCTATGGCTACACCTTC
J gene: TRBJ1-1; V gene: TRBV7-9; clone size: many; D gene: -; CDR3 protein: CASSPGFPEAFF; CDR3 DNA: TGTGCCAGCAGCCCAGGGTTTCCTGAAGCTTTCTTT
J gene: TRBJ2-1; V gene: TRBV7-9; clone size: few; D gene: -; CDR3 protein: CASSLARGSTLDEQFF; CDR3 DNA: TGTGCCAGCAGCTTAGCCCGGGGATCAACTCTGGATGAGCAGTTCTTC
J gene: TRBJ2-2; V gene: TRBV11-2; clone size: -; D gene: -; CDR3 protein: CASSFTGRGAGELFF; CDR3 DNA: TGTGCCAGCAGCTTTACAGGGAGAGGGGCCGGGGAGCTGTTTTTT
J gene: TRBJ2-7; V gene: TRBV7-9; clone size: few; D gene: TRBD1; CDR3 protein: CASSSDRDGYEQYF; CDR3 DNA: TGTGCCAGCAGCTCGGACAGGGACGGCTACGAGCAGTACTTC
J gene: TRBJ1-2; V gene: TRBV7-6; clone size: -; D gene: TRBD1; CDR3 protein: CATRQGYGYTF; CDR3 DNA: TGTGCCACCAGACAGGGGTATGGCTACACCTTC
J gene: TRBJ2-7; V gene: TRBV7-9; clone size: many; D gene: TRBD1; CDR3 protein: CASSAGQGGEQYF; CDR3 DNA: TGTGCCAGCAGCGCCGGACAGGGAGGCGAGCAGTACTTC
J gene: TRBJ2-1; V gene: TRBV2; clone size: -; D gene: TRBD2; CDR3 protein: CTFSRRLAGKGSYNEQFF; CDR3 DNA: TGTACCTTCAGTAGGCGCCTAGCGGGAAAGGGCTCCTACAATGAGCAGTTCTTC
J gene: TRBJ1-1; V gene: TRBV7-8; clone size: few; D gene: -; CDR3 protein: CASSLERAMNTEAFF; CDR3 DNA: TGTGCCAGCAGCTTAGAGAGAGCAATGAACACTGAAGCTTTCTTT
J gene: TRBJ1-1; V gene: TRBV28; clone size: many; D gene: TRBD1; CDR3 protein: CASSFSVTGEKNTEAFF; CDR3 DNA: TGTGCCAGCAGTTTTAGCGTTACAGGGGAAAAGAACACTGAAGCTTTCTTT
J gene: TRBJ1-6; V gene: TRBV28; clone size: many; D gene: -; CDR3 protein: CASSLVGAPLHF; CDR3 DNA: TGTGCCAGCAGTTTAGTTGGGGCTCCCCTCCACTTT
J gene: TRBJ2-2; V gene: TRBV5-1; clone size: many; D gene: -; CDR3 protein: CASRPGHANTGELFF; CDR3 DNA: TGCGCCAGCAGGCCGGGACACGCGAACACCGGGGAGCTGTTTTTT
J gene: TRBJ2-1; V gene: TRBV20-1; clone size: many; D gene: -; CDR3 protein: CSARDQVRRPNEQFF; CDR3 DNA: TGCAGTGCTAGAGATCAGGTCCGACGTCCCAATGAGCAGTTCTTC
J gene: TRBJ2-3; V gene: TRBV24-1; clone size: -; D gene: TRBD1; CDR3 protein: CATSAPPGQGSGTDTQYF; CDR3 DNA: TGTGCCACCAGTGCCCCCCCGGGACAGGGGAGTGGCACAGATACGCAGTATTTT
J gene: TRBJ2-6; V gene: TRBV18; clone size: -; D gene: -; CDR3 protein: CASSPGISGANVLTF; CDR3 DNA: TGTGCCAGCTCACCGGGGATCTCTGGGGCCAACGTCCTGACTTTC
J gene: TRBJ2-7; V gene: TRBV28; clone size: few; D gene: -; CDR3 protein: CASGQVWSARSVHYEQYF; CDR3 DNA: TGTGCCAGCGGTCAAGTATGGAGCGCGCGGTCTGTACACTACGAGCAGTACTTC
J gene: TRBJ1-1; V gene: TRBV29-1; clone size: -; D gene: -; CDR3 protein: CSASWDTEAFF; CDR3 DNA: TGCAGCGCCTCGTGGGACACTGAAGCTTTCTTT
J gene: TRBJ1-1; V gene: TRBV11-2; clone size: many; D gene: TRBD1; CDR3 protein: CASSLVQGDTEAFF; CDR3 DNA: TGTGCCAGCAGCTTAGTTCAGGGGGACACTGAAGCTTTCTTT
J gene: TRBJ2-6; V gene: TRBV29-1; clone size: -; D gene: -; CDR3 protein: CSVGLGGPGANVLTF; CDR3 DNA: TGCAGCGTCGGCTTGGGGGGGCCCGGGGCCAACGTCCTGACTTTC
J gene: TRBJ2-1; V gene: TRBV29-1; clone size: many; D gene: TRBD2; CDR3 protein: CSVAGLVDEQFF; CDR3 DNA: TGCAGCGTCGCGGGACTAGTAGATGAGCAGTTCTTC
J gene: TRBJ2-7; V gene: TRBV7-9; clone size: -; D gene: -; CDR3 protein: CASGLPSHSSYEQYF; CDR3 DNA: TGTGCCAGCGGCTTACCTTCACACTCCTCCTACGAGCAGTACTTC
J gene: TRBJ2-7; V gene: TRBV6-2/TRBV6-3; clone size: -; D gene: -; CDR3 protein: CASSYNAGFYEQYF; CDR3 DNA: TGTGCCAGCAGTTATAACGCAGGGTTCTACGAGCAGTACTTC
J gene: TRBJ2-1; V gene: TRBV7-2; clone size: few; D gene: TRBD2; CDR3 protein: CASSFWGGSNEQFF; CDR3 DNA: TGTGCCAGCAGCTTCTGGGGGGGTTCAAATGAGCAGTTCTTC
J gene: TRBJ2-5; V gene: TRBV15; clone size: many; D gene: TRBD2; CDR3 protein: CATSRGGLAGNQETQYF; CDR3 DNA: TGTGCCACCAGCAGAGGGGGACTAGCGGGGAACCAAGAGACCCAGTACTTC
J gene: TRBJ1-6; V gene: TRBV12-3/TRBV12-4; clone size: many; D gene: -; CDR3 protein: CASSRGLGNSPLHF; CDR3 DNA: TGTGCCAGCAGCAGGGGCCTTGGCAATTCACCCCTCCACTTT
J gene: TRBJ2-1; V gene: TRBV5-1; clone size: many; D gene: -; CDR3 protein: CASSLGQAVFF; CDR3 DNA: TGCGCCAGCAGCTTGGGACAGGCAGTCTTCTTC
J gene: TRBJ1-2; V gene: TRBV9; clone size: -; D gene: -; CDR3 protein: CASSGFGMNYGYTF; CDR3 DNA: TGTGCCAGCAGCGGCTTTGGAATGAACTATGGCTACACCTTC
J gene: TRBJ1-1; V gene: TRBV20-1; clone size: -; D gene: -; CDR3 protein: CTAPWNTEAFF; CDR3 DNA: TGCACCGCGCCCTGGAACACTGAAGCTTTCTTT
J gene: TRBJ2-1; V gene: TRBV12-3/TRBV12-4; clone size: many; D gene: -; CDR3 protein: CASSLQGGEQFF; CDR3 DNA: TGTGCCAGCAGTTTACAGGGAGGCGAGCAGTTCTTC
J gene: TRBJ2-1; V gene: TRBV18; clone size: few; D gene: -; CDR3 protein: CASSLTPREQFF; CDR3 DNA: TGTGCCAGCTCACTTACGCCCCGTGAGCAGTTCTTC
J gene: TRBJ2-5; V gene: TRBV20-1; clone size: many; D gene: -; CDR3 protein: CSARDTQGETQYF; CDR3 DNA: TGCAGTGCTAGAGATACCCAGGGGGAGACCCAGTACTTC
J gene: TRBJ2-3; V gene: TRBV4-3; clone size: few; D gene: -; CDR3 protein: CASSLNQGIDTQYF; CDR3 DNA: TGCGCCAGCAGCCTCAATCAGGGGATAGATACGCAGTATTTT
J gene: TRBJ2-7; V gene: TRBV7-2; clone size: many; D gene: -; CDR3 protein: CASSLEGGGGFYEQYF; CDR3 DNA: TGTGCCAGCAGCTTAGAGGGGGGCGGGGGTTTCTACGAGCAGTACTTC
J gene: TRBJ1-2; V gene: TRBV5-6; clone size: -; D gene: -; CDR3 protein: CASSSTFYGYTF; CDR3 DNA: TGTGCCAGCAGCTCGACATTCTATGGCTACACCTTC
J gene: TRBJ2-7; V gene: TRBV4-1; clone size: few; D gene: -; CDR3 protein: CASSQGIGGLEEQYF; CDR3 DNA: TGCGCCAGCAGCCAAGGTATTGGGGGGCTTGAGGAGCAGTACTTC
J gene: TRBJ1-5; V gene: TRBV4-1; clone size: few; D gene: -; CDR3 protein: CASSQDRAAYQPQHF; CDR3 DNA: TGCGCCAGCAGCCAAGATCGAGCAGCCTATCAGCCCCAGCATTTT
J gene: TRBJ2-5; V gene: TRBV11-1; clone size: few; D gene: -; CDR3 protein: CASSLVGGRTTSGETQYF; CDR3 DNA: TGTGCCAGCAGCTTAGTTGGAGGGAGGACCACATCAGGGGAGACCCAGTACTTC
J gene: TRBJ2-5; V gene: TRBV7-2; clone size: medium-sized; D gene: TRBD1; CDR3 protein: CASSLGGQGTPETQYF; CDR3 DNA: TGTGCCAGCAGCTTAGGTGGACAGGGGACCCCAGAGACCCAGTACTTC
J gene: TRBJ2-5; V gene: TRBV20-1; clone size: many; D gene: -; CDR3 protein: CSAPPGGDTQYF; CDR3 DNA: TGCAGTGCTCCCCCAGGTGGGGATACCCAGTACTTC
J gene: TRBJ1-5; V gene: TRBV6-2/TRBV6-3; clone size: -; D gene: TRBD1; CDR3 protein: CASSGDRDNQPQHF; CDR3 DNA: TGTGCCAGCAGCGGGGACAGGGATAATCAGCCCCAGCATTTT
J gene: TRBJ2-5; V gene: TRBV27; clone size: few; D gene: TRBD1; CDR3 protein: CASRGQGGQETQYF; CDR3 DNA: TGTGCCAGCAGGGGACAGGGGGGACAAGAGACCCAGTACTTC
J gene: TRBJ2-3; V gene: TRBV6-2/TRBV6-3; clone size: -; D gene: TRBD1; CDR3 protein: CASSYWEAGTGAQSGTDTQYF; CDR3 DNA: TGTGCCAGCAGTTACTGGGAAGCCGGGACAGGGGCCCAAAGTGGTACAGATACGCAGTATTTT
J gene: TRBJ2-1; V gene: TRBV4-2; clone size: many; D gene: TRBD2; CDR3 protein: CASSHTSGRGDEQFF; CDR3 DNA: TGTGCCAGCAGCCACACCAGCGGGAGGGGGGATGAGCAGTTCTTC
J gene: TRBJ1-5; V gene: TRBV28; clone size: -; D gene: -; CDR3 protein: CASSFFVAGGKDQPQHF; CDR3 DNA: TGTGCCAGCAGTTTTTTCGTCGCGGGAGGGAAAGATCAGCCCCAGCATTTT
J gene: TRBJ1-5; V gene: TRBV19; clone size: many; D gene: -; CDR3 protein: CASSMGLQPQHF; CDR3 DNA: TGTGCCAGTAGTATGGGTCTACAGCCCCAGCATTTT
J gene: TRBJ2-2; V gene: TRBV12-3/TRBV12-4; clone size: many; D gene: TRBD1; CDR3 protein: CASSPRTGEKTGELFF; CDR3 DNA: TGTGCCAGCAGTCCCCGGACAGGGGAAAAAACCGGGGAGCTGTTTTTT
J gene: TRBJ2-7; V gene: TRBV7-9; clone size: -; D gene: -; CDR3 protein: CASNRDVSSYEQYF; CDR3 DNA: TGTGCCAGCAACCGGGACGTAAGCTCCTACGAGCAGTACTTC